The 24 T cell receptor beta chains below were found in one sample sequenced in a study of identical twins. TCRdb independently ran MiXCR on the 5' RACE reads; one entry per CDR3 protein. The data contain 650,000 to 800,000 distinct CDR3 sequences, less than 10% of them singletons. These same records also appear under a second study, on yellow fever vaccine responses in identical twins.

Sequences were obtained from PBMCs. The receptors here all came from a woman younger than 30 in good health.

This clonotype was recorded a few times. This chain links TRBV5-1 with TRBJ2-1; 12 bases are shared with TRBD1. Looked up from germline, CDR1 is SGHRS and CDR2 is YFSETQ. Trimming cost V 3 bases and J 8 bases; bases outside gene matches: 9. The CDR3 is 16 residues long. The CDR3 here is CASSWPAGTGGHEQFF. The CDR3 DNA reads as TGCGCCAGCAGCTGGCCCGCCGGGACAGGGGGCCATGAGCAGTTCTTC.

The rearrangement uses TRBV7-8 and TRBJ2-5; D ambiguous. This CDR3 spans 15 amino acids. CDR1 is SGHVS and CDR2 is FQNEAQ in the germline V gene. V lost 6 bases and J lost 1, with 15 bases in between. In DNA form, the CDR3 reads TGTGCCAGCAGACCGACTGAAGCCCTCCAAGAGACCCAGTACTTC. This translates into CASRPTEALQETQYF.

J is TRBJ2-1 and V is TRBV4-3; TRBD1 is a possible D gene (5 bases). The V end lost 0 bases, the J end lost 5 bases, and 8 bases lay between the germline ends. There are 14 residues in the CDR3. The germline CDR1 and CDR2 sequences are LGHNA and YSLEER. The CDR3 loop reads CASSQDGRDNEQFF. DNA for the CDR3: TGCGCCAGCAGCCAAGATGGCAGGGACAATGAGCAGTTCTTC.

This clonotype was observed a few times. This chain joins TRBV3-1 and TRBJ2-3; 9 nucleotides agree with TRBD1. The V gene's germline CDR1 is LGHDT and CDR2 YNNKEL (reference sequence). The V gene end was trimmed by 1 base and the J gene end by 4 bases; junction bases not matched to a gene: 3. CDR3 length: 15 amino acids. The CDR3 sequence: CASSQGRQGADTQYF. CDR3 in DNA: TGTGCCAGCAGCCAAGGACGACAGGGGGCAGATACGCAGTATTTT.

V usage is TRBV5-1 and J usage is TRBJ2-5; 12 positions agree with TRBD2. The CDR3 covers 16 residues. The V and J ends lost 0 bases and 6 bases, in that order; junction bases with no gene match: 6. CDR1 and CDR2 from the germline V gene are SGHRS and YFSETQ. The CDR3 region has the DNA TGCGCCAGCAGCTTGGTGAAGACTAGCGGGGGCCAGACCCAGTACTTC. Translated: CASSLVKTSGGQTQYF.

In its sample, this clonotype was seen a few times. The gene calls are TRBV20-1 and TRBJ2-2; D is possibly TRBD2 (6 bases). The length of the CDR3 is 11 residues. Germline V lookup: CDR1 DFQATT, CDR2 SNEGSKA (reference sequence). This CDR3 reads CTPPGAGELFF. As DNA, the CDR3 is TGCACCCCCCCGGGGGCCGGGGAGCTGTTTTTT.

This clonotype was recorded many times. V usage is TRBV28 and J usage is TRBJ2-1; 9 nucleotides line up with TRBD2. Germline V gene sequence: CDR1 MDHEN, CDR2 SYDVKM. V dropped 4 bases and J dropped 0; count of bases not matched to a gene: 4. The CDR3 is 16 residues long. The CDR3 DNA reads as TGTGCCAGCAGTTCTAGCGGGGCCAGCTCCTACAATGAGCAGTTCTTC. It encodes CASSSSGASSYNEQFF.

This clonotype was counted between two and nine times. This chain connects TRBV12-3 or TRBV12-4 to TRBJ2-7, with TRBD2 matching over 12 bases. V shed 7 bases, J shed 3 bases, and the junction held 10 bases outside the gene matches. The CDR3 spans 16 residues. The CDR3 nucleotides read TGTGCCAGCACCCAGTGGTCTAGCGGGGGGGGCTACGAGCAGTACTTC. Translated: CASTQWSSGGGYEQYF.

V gene TRBV6-2 or TRBV6-3 combines with J gene TRBJ2-6; TRBD1 matches at 8 bases. With 6 bases clipped from V and 0 bases from J, the junction kept 19 bases outside the gene matches. The CDR3 extends over 21 amino acids. CDR1 and CDR2 from the germline V gene are MNHEY and SVGEGT. Written as DNA, the CDR3 is TGTGCCAGCAGCTCTTCTACTTACCCCGGGACAGGAGCCTCTGGGGCCAACGTCCTGACTTTC. Its translation: CASSSSTYPGTGASGANVLTF.

The rearrangement joins TRBV6-1 to TRBJ2-2, with TRBD2 identical over 8 bases. From germline, CDR1 is MNHNS and CDR2 SASEGT. The CDR3 covers 18 residues. The V segment lost 5 bases and the J segment 9 bases; nucleotides outside the gene matches: 20. The CDR3 DNA sequence: TGTGCCAGCAGTAAGCGAAAGACTGGACTAGCAGAATTGCGGGAGCTGTTTTTT. It is translated as CASSKRKTGLAELRELFF.

The chain uses TRBV5-1 and TRBJ1-5; D is perhaps TRBD1 (5 bases). Germline V gives CDR1 SGHRS, CDR2 YFSETQ. The CDR3 has 14 residues. Trimming shortened V by 0 bases and J by 10 bases, and 14 bases separated the two germline ends. The CDR3 nucleotides read TGCGCCAGCAGCTTGGCCCTGGGGGGTAGACCCCAGCATTTT. This translates into CASSLALGGRPQHF.

The sample holds a few counts of this clonotype. The chain is built from TRBV12-3 or TRBV12-4 and TRBJ2-5; no firm D call. V lost 7 bases to trimming and J lost 5 bases, with 17 bases between them. The CDR3 loop spans 14 amino acids. The CDR3 coding sequence is TGTGCCAGCACCCTAGACGGTCTAGGGGAGACCCAGTACTTC. Translating gives CASTLDGLGETQYF.

This clonotype has more than one count but fewer than ten. The J gene is TRBJ2-5, the V gene TRBV20-1, with 8 bases identical to TRBD2. The ends lost 5 bases at V and 1 base at J; junction bases unmatched: 9. The CDR3 length is 15 residues. The V gene's germline CDR1 is DFQATT and CDR2 SNEGSKA (reference sequence). The CDR3 DNA is TGCAGTGCTCCCCTCCCGCTAGCGGGCCAAGAGACCCAGTACTTC. Amino acid sequence: CSAPLPLAGQETQYF.

This chain links TRBV20-1 with TRBJ2-3, with 10 bases identical to TRBD2. Germline V gives CDR1 DFQATT, CDR2 SNEGSKA (reference sequence). V lost 3 bases and J lost 0; bases outside the gene matches: 18. The CDR3 length is 20 residues. CDR3 bases: TGCAGTGCTAGCCCAGCGGGAGGGCCCATAGTGGGCCTTAGCACAGATACGCAGTATTTT. Its protein product is CSASPAGGPIVGLSTDTQYF.

This clonotype was seen only a few times. V usage is TRBV19 and J usage is TRBJ2-3; D ambiguous. There are 13 residues in the CDR3. V was cut by 4 bases and J by 9 bases, with 14 bases left in between. Germline CDR1 and CDR2: LNHDA and SQIVND (reference sequence). CDR3 loop: CASSTRNTETQYF. CDR3 nucleotide sequence: TGTGCCAGTAGTACACGAAATACGGAGACGCAGTATTTT.

This clonotype was recorded a few times. The chain links TRBV7-3 to TRBJ1-1; TRBD1 agrees at 7 bases. V was clipped by 2 bases and J by 4 bases; unmatched bases: 13. From germline, CDR1 is SGHTA and CDR2 FQGTGA. The CDR3 has 17 residues. The CDR3 loop reads CASSLYPPADRTTEAFF. The CDR3 DNA follows: TGTGCCAGCAGCTTATACCCCCCCGCGGACAGGACCACTGAAGCTTTCTTT.

This clonotype showed up just a few times. This sequence joins TRBV3-1 and TRBJ2-7, with D hard to call. CDR1 is LGHDT, CDR2 YNNKEL, per germline (reference sequence). The CDR3 spans 12 residues. Trimming removed 5 bases from V and 6 bases from J, with 11 bases in between. CDR3 sequence (DNA): TGTGCCAGCAGCGAGTTAGTGGGCGAGCAGTACTTC. It translates to CASSELVGEQYF.

In this sample, this clonotype turned up a few times. The chain has TRBV5-1 and TRBJ1-1; tentatively, D is TRBD1 (6 bases). This CDR3 is built from 13 residues. CDR1 is SGHRS, CDR2 YFSETQ, per germline. V was trimmed by 2 bases and J by 7 bases, leaving 12 bases between them. CDR3 amino acids: CASSFKQGSEAFF. The DNA of the CDR3 is TGCGCCAGCAGCTTTAAACAGGGAAGTGAAGCTTTCTTT.

The rearrangement uses TRBV20-1 and TRBJ2-3, with TRBD1 identical over 10 bases. This CDR3 is 16 amino acids long. CDR1 DFQATT and CDR2 SNEGSKA come from the germline V gene (reference sequence). V lost 2 bases and J lost 4; bases outside the gene matches: 9. CDR3 bases: TGCAGTGCTAGAACCGGGACAGGGGATATCCCAGATACGCAGTATTTT. This codes for CSARTGTGDIPDTQYF.

The rearrangement links TRBV12-3 or TRBV12-4 to TRBJ1-1, with a tentative D call TRBD1 (6 bases). The CDR3 contains 14 residues. Deletions cut 6 bases from V and 0 bases from J, with 11 bases between. The CDR3 DNA sequence: TGTGCCAGCAGCGAACAGGGCTTGAACACTGAAGCTTTCTTT. It yields the protein CASSEQGLNTEAFF.

The chain joins TRBV6-1 to TRBJ2-7; tentatively, D is TRBD1 or TRBD2 (5 bases each). CDR1 MNHNS and CDR2 SASEGT come from the germline V gene. The CDR3 consists of 14 residues. V was pared by 0 bases and J by 3 bases, with 9 bases between. The CDR3 here is CASSEAGPVYEQYF. Here the CDR3 DNA reads TGTGCCAGCAGTGAAGCGGGACCCGTCTACGAGCAGTACTTC.

This clonotype was observed a handful of times. The CDR3 DNA reads as TGTGCCAGCAGTTTGATGGGCAATCAGCCCCAGCATTTT. Translation gives CASSLMGNQPQHF. The V gene is TRBV12-3 or TRBV12-4, the J gene TRBJ1-5; D remains unclear. With 3 bases removed from V and 2 bases from J, the gap between germline ends came to 5 bases. CDR3 length: 13 amino acids.

The genes are TRBV5-4 and TRBJ2-1; 7 nucleotides match TRBD2. Germline CDR1 reads SGHNT; CDR2 reads YYREEE (reference sequence). The CDR3 is made up of 17 amino acids. The ends lost 2 bases at V and 7 bases at J; junction bases unmatched: 15. In DNA form, the CDR3 reads TGTGCCAGCAGCTTTGACGTCGGGGCTAGCGGAGAAAATGAGCAGTTCTTC. It encodes CASSFDVGASGENEQFF.

This clonotype came up a few times. This chain joins TRBV4-3 and TRBJ2-1, with unresolved D. Looked up from germline, CDR1 is LGHNA and CDR2 is YSLEER. The CDR3 contains 18 residues. V was trimmed by 0 bases and J by 4 bases, leaving 19 bases between them. The CDR3 reads CASSQERASARPYNEQFF. DNA of the CDR3: TGCGCCAGCAGCCAAGAAAGGGCCAGCGCCCGACCTTACAATGAGCAGTTCTTC.